This T cell receptor (beta chain) was sequenced for a study of CXCR3-negative and CXCR3-positive naive CD8 T cells. Study findings and constraints: Across naive subsets, surface CD5 expression was comparable, and TCR strength was inferred from properties of the TRB CDR3. TRB CDR3s of CXCR3-positive naive cells were more hydrophobic than those of CXCR3-negative naive cells. The study found that naive CXCR3-negative and CXCR3-positive cells shared TRBV-TRBJ usage, while memory cells differed.

Through 5' RACE with UMI labels, the TRB cDNA libraries were prepared. Reanalyzing the 5' RACE reads, TCRdb keeps one entry per CDR3 protein, without DNA. This sample's table has 85,000 to 130,000 distinct CDR3 sequences. CD45RO-CCR7+CD27+CD95- characterized naive CD8+ T cells. The CDR3 contains 14 residues. Germline-derived CDR1 and CDR2 are SNHLY and FYNNEI. Points on this clonotype: The antigen is unknown.

The TCR sequence derives from a human donor in good health. Some clones in this sample may be carry-over from other donors' samples. The chain carries TRBV2 and TRBJ2-1; no DNA is available, so the TRBD1 call from TCRdb remains unchecked. Input material: naive CXCR3+ CD8+ T cells from blood. Subset noted: CD45RO-CCR7+CD27+CD95- naive CD8+ T cells expressing CXCR3 (TNR3+). The CDR3 sequence is CASSERDRYNEQFF.